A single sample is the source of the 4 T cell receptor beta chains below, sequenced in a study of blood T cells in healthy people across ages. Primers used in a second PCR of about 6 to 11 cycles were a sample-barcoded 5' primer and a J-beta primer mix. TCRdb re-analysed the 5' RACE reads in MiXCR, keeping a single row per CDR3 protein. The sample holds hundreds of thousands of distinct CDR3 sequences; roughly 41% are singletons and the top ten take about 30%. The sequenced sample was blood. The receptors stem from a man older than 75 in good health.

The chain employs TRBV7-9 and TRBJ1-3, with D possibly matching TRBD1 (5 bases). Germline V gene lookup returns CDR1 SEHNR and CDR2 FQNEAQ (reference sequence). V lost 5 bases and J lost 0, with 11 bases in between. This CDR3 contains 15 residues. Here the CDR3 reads CASSQGADSGNTIYF. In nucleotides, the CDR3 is TGTGCCAGCAGCCAGGGAGCTGACTCTGGAAACACCATATATTTT.

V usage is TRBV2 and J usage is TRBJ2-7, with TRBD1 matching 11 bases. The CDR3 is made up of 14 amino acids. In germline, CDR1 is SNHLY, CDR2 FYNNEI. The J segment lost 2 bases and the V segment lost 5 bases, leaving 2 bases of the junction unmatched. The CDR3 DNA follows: TGTGCCAGCAGTACGGACAGGGGGCCCTACGAGCAGTACTTC. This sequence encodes CASSTDRGPYEQYF.

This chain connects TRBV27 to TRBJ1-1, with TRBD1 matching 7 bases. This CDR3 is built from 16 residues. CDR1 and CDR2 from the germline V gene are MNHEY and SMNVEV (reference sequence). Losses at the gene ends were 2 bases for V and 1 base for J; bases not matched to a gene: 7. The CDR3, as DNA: TGTGCCAGCAGTTTACCGCGACAGGGTCGGAACACTGAAGCTTTCTTT. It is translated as CASSLPRQGRNTEAFF.

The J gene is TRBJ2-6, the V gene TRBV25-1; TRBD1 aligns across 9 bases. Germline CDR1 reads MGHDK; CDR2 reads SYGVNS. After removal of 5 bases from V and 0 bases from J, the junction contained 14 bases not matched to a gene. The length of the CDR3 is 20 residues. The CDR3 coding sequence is TGTGCCAGCAGTTCTGCCGAGGACAGGGGCTTCATCTCTGGGGCCAACGTCCTGACTTTC. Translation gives CASSSAEDRGFISGANVLTF.